This TCR beta chain comes out of a study of blood T cell repertoires in COVID-19. Whole-study context: Nucleic acid was either cDNA or gDNA, and it came from T cells, B-cell-depleted T cells, or PBMCs.

Germline V gene data show CDR1 as SNHLY and CDR2 as FYNNEI. J gave up 4 bases and V 6 bases, and 8 bases lay outside the gene matches. This CDR3 contains 15 residues. As originally analysed: Reference gene primer amplification in the assay estimated nucleated cell counts. The assay was immunoSEQ multiplex PCR, and TCRdb's table has in-frame clones only and misses some. V and J calls and clone size follow that table, whereas D and trimming were derived from the DNA. The sample has under 150,000 clones, 70% to 90% seen once. The chain uses TRBV2 and TRBJ1-3, with 8 nucleotides matching TRBD1. The clonotype comes from a man aged 55-75 years with active or convalescent COVID-19. Sequencing was performed on peripheral blood. The CDR3: CASSLTGVRGNTIYF. The CDR3 nucleotides read TGTGCCAGCAGCCTGACAGGGGTGAGGGGAAACACCATATATTTT.